This T cell receptor (beta chain) stems from a study of blood T cell repertoires in COVID-19. The table lists this clone with a few counts. The assay was immunoSEQ multiplex PCR, and TCRdb's table has in-frame clones only and misses some. There are some 30,000 clones in the sample; 75% to 90% occur only once, and roughly 2.1% lies in the top ten. V trimming: 3 bases; J trimming: 1 base; junction bases outside the gene matches: 3. The CDR3 extends over 16 amino acids. CDR1 is SGHVS, CDR2 FQNEAQ, per germline. V gene TRBV7-8 combines with J gene TRBJ2-3; 11 bases agree with TRBD2. This clonotype was obtained from a middle-aged man with active or convalescent COVID-19. Material: peripheral blood. The CDR3 is CASSFPGLAGTDTQYF. The CDR3 nucleotides are TGTGCCAGCAGCTTTCCGGGACTAGCGGGCACAGATACGCAGTATTTT.